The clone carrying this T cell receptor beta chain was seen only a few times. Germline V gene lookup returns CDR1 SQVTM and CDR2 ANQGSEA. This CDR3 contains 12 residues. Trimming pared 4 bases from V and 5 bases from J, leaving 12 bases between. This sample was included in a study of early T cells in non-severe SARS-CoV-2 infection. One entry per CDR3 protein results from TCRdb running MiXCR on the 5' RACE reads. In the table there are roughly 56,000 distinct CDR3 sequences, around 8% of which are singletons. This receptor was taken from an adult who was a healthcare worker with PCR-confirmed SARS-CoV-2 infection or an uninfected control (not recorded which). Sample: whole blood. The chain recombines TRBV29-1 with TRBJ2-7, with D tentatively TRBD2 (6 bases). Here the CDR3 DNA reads TGCAGCGTTGCCCCGGGAGCGAACGAGCAGTACTTC. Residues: CSVAPGANEQYF.